This paragraph covers one T cell receptor (beta chain) sequence. This clone appeared a single time. There is no known antigen for this receptor. No base qualities exist here, and no much larger clone lies one base off it. Approximately 550 nanograms of biopsy DNA per sample were submitted for commercial TCRB immunosequencing. Adaptive Biotechnology amplified CDR3 regions from genomic DNA with a two-step multiplex PCR that controlled for amplification bias. Primers covering every V and J gene segment were used in the first PCR, while barcodes and Illumina adapters were added in the second PCR. CDR3 libraries were sequenced on an Illumina instrument. The published analysis was carried out like this. The analysis drew on both the pipelines supplied by the vendor and custom analysis of the raw data in R/Bioconductor running R version 3.3.0. Clonality, which ranges from 0 to 1, was calculated as the inverse of the normalised Shannon entropy across all productive clones. High-frequency clones were defined as the repertoire share of the top 100 clones, retaining only clones passing a 95% confidence test. Repertoire diversity was measured with the Simpson index, and overlap between samples was measured with the Morisita-Horn index. In its TCRdb copy, this immuneACCESS table keeps in-frame sequences only and misses some clones. Where compared with another copy, unresolved V genes explain less than half of these, and the others have no known cause. V and J calls and clone size are those listed in that table; D and trimming were worked out from the DNA. This sample holds about 16,000 clones; 88% were observed only once. The ten most abundant clones make up 4.5% to 7% of the sample.

A distance of 11 bases separates the germline ends of V and J, which lose 1 base and 0 bases respectively. CDR1 is given as SQVTM and CDR2 as ANQGSEA, both from the germline V gene. The CDR3 runs 15 amino acids, cysteine and phenylalanine included. Only the CDR3 DNA is retained, 45 bases long and in frame from the first base. The source of the sample is a study of T cell repertoires in ileal Crohn's disease (dated by TCRdb to about 2019). Background on the whole study: The median duration of disease was approximately 7.9 years, and at the time of surgery approximately 34% of patients were active smokers. The TCR repertoire was analysed in fewer than 65 patients with Crohn's disease drawn from a prospective multicentre cohort. Surgery was performed for a complication in all patients, with stricturing disease in roughly 61% and penetrating disease in 39%. A total of roughly 170 mucosal samples from around 60 patients were sequenced, with samples obtained at several locations on the surgical specimen and at postoperative endoscopy. Roughly half of the patients were given postoperative therapy, with 15 to 20 on anti-TNF agents and 10 to 12 on thiopurines. The study was conducted in parallel with a multicentre cohort built to find predictors of early endoscopic recurrence after ileocolonic resection. A Rutgeerts score above i0 was used to define endoscopic postoperative recurrence.

Adults with ileal or ileocolonic Crohn's disease and an indication for ileocolonic resection were eligible for inclusion. Whole ileal mucosal biopsies were stored frozen at -80°C before DNA extraction. Genomic DNA was extracted from frozen whole biopsies using a TRizol-based method and was quantified with a NanoDrop 2000 spectrophotometer. What the work shows at the level of the full study, not this receptor alone: Compared with CD4 T cells, sorted CD8 T cells held more high-frequency clones, which suggests that the mucosal expansions were mostly CD8. Compared with non-smokers, patients who were active smokers at surgery showed a significantly higher proportion of clonal expansions (about 25% vs 20%, p=0.02). Endoscopic recurrence was found to be associated with higher high-frequency clone percentages at surgery, and recurrence was observed in all patients with clonality above 26.8% (18/57). Only a subgroup of patients, of unstated size, had mucosal CD4 and CD8 T cells sorted and sequenced.

The sequence was obtained from an adult with Crohn's disease. The sample taken for sequencing was ileal tissue. This sequence uses TRBV29-1 and TRBJ2-3; the D gene is possibly TRBD2, with 5 bases matching. The sequence in DNA is TGCAGCGTTGAAGGAGGGCTTACTAGCACAGATACGCAGTATTTT. This encodes CSVEGGLTSTDTQYF.